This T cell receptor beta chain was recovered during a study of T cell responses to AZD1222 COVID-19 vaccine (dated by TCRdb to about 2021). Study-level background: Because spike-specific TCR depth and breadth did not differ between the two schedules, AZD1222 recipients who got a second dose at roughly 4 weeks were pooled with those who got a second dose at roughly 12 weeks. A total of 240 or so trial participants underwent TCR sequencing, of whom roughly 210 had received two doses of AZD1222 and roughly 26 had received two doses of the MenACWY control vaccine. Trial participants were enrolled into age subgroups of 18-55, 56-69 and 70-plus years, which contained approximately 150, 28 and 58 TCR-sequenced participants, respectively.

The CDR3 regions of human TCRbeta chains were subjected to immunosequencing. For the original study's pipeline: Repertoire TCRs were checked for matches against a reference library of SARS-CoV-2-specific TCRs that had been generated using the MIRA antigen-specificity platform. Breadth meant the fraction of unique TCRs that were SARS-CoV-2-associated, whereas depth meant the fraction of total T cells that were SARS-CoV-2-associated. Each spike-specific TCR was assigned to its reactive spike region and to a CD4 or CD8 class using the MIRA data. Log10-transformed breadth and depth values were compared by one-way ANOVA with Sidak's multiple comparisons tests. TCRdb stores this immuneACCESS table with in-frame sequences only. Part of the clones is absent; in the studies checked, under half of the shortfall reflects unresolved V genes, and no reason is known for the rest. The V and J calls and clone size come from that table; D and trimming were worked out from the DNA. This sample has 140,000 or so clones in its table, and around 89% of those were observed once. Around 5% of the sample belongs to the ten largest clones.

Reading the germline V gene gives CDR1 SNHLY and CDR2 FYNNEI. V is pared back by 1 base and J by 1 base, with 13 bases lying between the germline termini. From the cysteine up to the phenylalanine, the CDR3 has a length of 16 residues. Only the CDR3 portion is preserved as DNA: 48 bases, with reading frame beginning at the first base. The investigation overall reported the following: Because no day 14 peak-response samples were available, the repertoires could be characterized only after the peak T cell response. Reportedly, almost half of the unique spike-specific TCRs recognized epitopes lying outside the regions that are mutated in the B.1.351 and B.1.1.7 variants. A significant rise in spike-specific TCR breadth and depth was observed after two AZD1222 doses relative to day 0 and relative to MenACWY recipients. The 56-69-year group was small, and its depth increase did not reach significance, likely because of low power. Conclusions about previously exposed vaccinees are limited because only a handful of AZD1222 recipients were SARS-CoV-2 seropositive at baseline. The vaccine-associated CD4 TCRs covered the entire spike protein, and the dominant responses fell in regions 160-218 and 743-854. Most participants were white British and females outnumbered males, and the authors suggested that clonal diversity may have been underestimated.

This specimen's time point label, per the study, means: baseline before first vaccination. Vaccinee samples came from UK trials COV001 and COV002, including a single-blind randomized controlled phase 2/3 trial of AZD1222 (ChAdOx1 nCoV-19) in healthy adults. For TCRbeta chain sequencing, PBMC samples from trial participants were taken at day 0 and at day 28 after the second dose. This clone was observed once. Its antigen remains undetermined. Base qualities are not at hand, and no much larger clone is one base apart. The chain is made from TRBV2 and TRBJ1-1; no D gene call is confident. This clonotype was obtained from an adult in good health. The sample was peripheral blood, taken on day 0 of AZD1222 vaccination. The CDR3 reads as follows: CASSEGAGPPNTEAFF. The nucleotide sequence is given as TGTGCCAGCAGTGAAGGGGCTGGACCACCGAACACTGAAGCTTTCTTT.